A selection of T cell receptor beta chains follows, all from one sample in a study of T cell changes during pregnancy in multiple sclerosis. Clones were read by immunoSEQ multiplex PCR, and TCRdb kept only the in-frame ones, dropping some. The sample includes around 56,000 clones, more than 85% of them seen just once. The input for sequencing was CD4+ T cells from peripheral blood mononuclear cells, taken in the third trimester of pregnancy. These receptors all stem from a female donor with multiple sclerosis, enrolled in a pregnancy study. The CDR3 runs from the conserved cysteine through the conserved F or W. Clone size is shown for a subset of rows, as once, few, many or a class of expanded clone.

j_call	clone_size	v_call	cdr3_aa
TRBJ1-4	.	TRBV19	CASKDAFGTGEEEKLFF
TRBJ2-7	.	TRBV14	CASSLLNRDSRNYEQYF
TRBJ2-3	.	TRBV9	CASSVAGSTDTQYF
TRBJ1-4	.	TRBV5-1	CASSLADKSNEKLFF
TRBJ1-5	.	TRBV5-1	CASSSGTGGNQPQHF
TRBJ1-2	.	TRBV19	CASSQPGQGYGYTF
TRBJ2-1	.	TRBV18	CASSPLTGGNSYNEQFF
TRBJ2-7	.	TRBV21-1	CASSIGLAPSSYEQYF
TRBJ1-1	.	TRBV6-7	CASRILRAFF
TRBJ2-7	once	TRBV11-1	CASSPTGGFYEQYF
TRBJ1-1	.	TRBV2	CASSEARQGVEAFF